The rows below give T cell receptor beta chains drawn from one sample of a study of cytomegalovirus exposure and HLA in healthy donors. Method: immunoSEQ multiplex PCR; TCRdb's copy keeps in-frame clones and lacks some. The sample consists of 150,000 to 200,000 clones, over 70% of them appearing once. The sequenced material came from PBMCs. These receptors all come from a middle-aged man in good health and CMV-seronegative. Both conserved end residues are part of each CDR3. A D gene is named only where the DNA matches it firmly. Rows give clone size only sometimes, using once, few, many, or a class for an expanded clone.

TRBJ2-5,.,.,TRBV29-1,TGCAGCGTTGGTGTCAGTAAAGAGACCCAGTACTTC,CSVGVSKETQYF
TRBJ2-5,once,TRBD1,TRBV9,TGTGCCAGCAGCGCCCAGGGGGCTGTATGGGAGACCCAGTACTTC,CASSAQGAVWETQYF
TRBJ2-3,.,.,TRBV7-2,TGTGCCAGCAGCACCCGGGGGACAGATACGCAGTATTTT,CASSTRGTDTQYF
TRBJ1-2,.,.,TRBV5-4,TGTGCCAGCAGCTTCAGGGGTGGCTACACCTTC,CASSFRGGYTF
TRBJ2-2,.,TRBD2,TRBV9,TGTGCCAGCAGCGTAGACAACGGGGGGGCCGGGGAGCTGTTTTTT,CASSVDNGGAGELFF
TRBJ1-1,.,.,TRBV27,TGTGCCAGCAGTTCATTCGGACTTGAGAAGGCTTTCTTT,CASSSFGLEKAFF
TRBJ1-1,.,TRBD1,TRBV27,TGTGCCAGCAGTTGGGACAGGGGTTCTGAAGCTTTCTTT,CASSWDRGSEAFF
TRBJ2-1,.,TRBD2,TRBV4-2,TGTGCCAGCAGCCAGGCCACTAGCGGGGGGAGGAATGAGCAGTTCTTC,CASSQATSGGRNEQFF
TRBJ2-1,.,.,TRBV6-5,TGTGCCACCGAACTAGCAAATAGTGAGCAGTTCTTC,CATELANSEQFF
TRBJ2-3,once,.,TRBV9,TGTGCCAGCAGCGTAGAGGGGGTTCGCACAGATACGCAGTATTTT,CASSVEGVRTDTQYF
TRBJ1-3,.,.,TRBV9,TGTGCCAGCAGCTCCCTAGAGGGGGAGGGGGTCGGAGGAAACACCATATATTTT,CASSSLEGEGVGGNTIYF
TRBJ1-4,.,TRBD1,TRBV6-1,TGTGCCAGCATACGGACAGGGATTGAAAAACTGTTTTTT,CASIRTGIEKLFF
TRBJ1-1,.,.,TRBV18,TGTGCCAGCTCACCTACAGGGCCCCGGGTGAAGTATAACACTGAAGCTTTCTTT,CASSPTGPRVKYNTEAFF
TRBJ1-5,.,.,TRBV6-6,TGTGCCAGCGGGAGCGACCCAATCACCTGGCCCCAGCATTTT,CASGSDPITWPQHF
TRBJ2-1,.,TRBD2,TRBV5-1,TGCGCCAGCAGCCCGGGACTAGCGGGGTACAATGAGCAGTTCTTC,CASSPGLAGYNEQFF
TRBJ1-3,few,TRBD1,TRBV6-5,TGTGCCAGCAGTTTCGGGACAGGGAACACCATATATTTT,CASSFGTGNTIYF
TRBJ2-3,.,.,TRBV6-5,TGTGCCAGCAAAAGAGGGCTGATTGGAGATACGCAGTATTTT,CASKRGLIGDTQYF
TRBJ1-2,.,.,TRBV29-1,TGCAGCGTTGCTGCGGGGGACTATGGCTACACCTTC,CSVAAGDYGYTF
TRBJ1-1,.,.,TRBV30,TGTGCCTCCGTCAATCAGGGGTGGGCTGAAGCTTTCTTT,CASVNQGWAEAFF
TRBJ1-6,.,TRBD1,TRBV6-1,TGTGCCAGCAGTGAAGGACAGGGGGGAATGGCCTCCTATAATTCACCCCTCCACTTT,CASSEGQGGMASYNSPLHF
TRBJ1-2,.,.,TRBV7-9,TGTTCCAGCAGCCGTATCAGCCTGCAGGGCTATGGCTACACCTTC,CSSSRISLQGYGYTF
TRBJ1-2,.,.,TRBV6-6,TGTGCCAGCAGCCAAATGACAGACCTCGCTAACTATGGCTACACCTTC,CASSQMTDLANYGYTF
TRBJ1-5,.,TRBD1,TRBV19,TGTGCCAGTAGTATATACAGGGGCGCTAATCAGCCCCAGCATTTT,CASSIYRGANQPQHF
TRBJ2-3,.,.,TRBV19,TGTGCCAGTAGTTTGCGGACAGTAAGATCCACAGATACGCAGTATTTT,CASSLRTVRSTDTQYF
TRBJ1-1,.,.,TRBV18,TGTGCCAGCTCGGCGGAGGATTCGCCCAGTGAAGCTTTCTTT,CASSAEDSPSEAFF
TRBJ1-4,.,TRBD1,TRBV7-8,TGCGCCAGCAGCCCCAGACAGGGTGCAACTAATGAAAAACTGTTTTTT,CASSPRQGATNEKLFF
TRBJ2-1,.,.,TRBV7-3,TGTGCCAGCAGCTTAAGCAGCGACGGGTACAATGAGCAGTTCTTC,CASSLSSDGYNEQFF
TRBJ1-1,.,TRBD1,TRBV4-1,TGCGCCAGCAGCCAACAAGGTGGGACAGTGAACACTGAAGCTTTCTTT,CASSQQGGTVNTEAFF
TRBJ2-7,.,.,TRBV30,TGTGCCTGGGGCAGGGAATACGAGCAGTACTTC,CAWGREYEQYF
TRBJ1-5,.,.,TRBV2,TGTGCCAGCAGTGAGATACACGCGGGTGGGCAGCCCCAGCATTTT,CASSEIHAGGQPQHF
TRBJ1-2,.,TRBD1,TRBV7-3,TGTGCCAGCAGCTTAAGTTCAGGGGGCGTCTATGGCTACACCTTC,CASSLSSGGVYGYTF
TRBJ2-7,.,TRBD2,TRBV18,TGTGCCAGCTCACCTGAGCGGGGGGTTACCTACGAGCAGTACTTC,CASSPERGVTYEQYF
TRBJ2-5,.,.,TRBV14,TGTGCCAGCAGCCGATATCTAGAAGAGACCCAGTACTTC,CASSRYLEETQYF
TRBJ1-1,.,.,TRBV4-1,TGCGCCAGCAGCCAACCGGCGGAGGGAATCACTGAAGCTTTCTTT,CASSQPAEGITEAFF
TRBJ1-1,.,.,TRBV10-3,TGTGCCATCAGTCTGGCGGGGGTGAACACTGAAGCTTTCTTT,CAISLAGVNTEAFF
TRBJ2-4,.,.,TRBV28,TGTGCCAGCACCCCAGGCGCCAAAAACATTCAGTACTTC,CASTPGAKNIQYF
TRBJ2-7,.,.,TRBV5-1,TGCGCCAGCAGCGTGACTACCCAATACGAGCAGTACTTC,CASSVTTQYEQYF
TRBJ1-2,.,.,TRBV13,TGTGCCAGCAGCTACCGGCAGGGGCTTTATGGCTACACCTTC,CASSYRQGLYGYTF
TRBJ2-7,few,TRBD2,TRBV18,TGTGCCAGCTCACCACTAGCGGGGGGGTACGAGCAGTACTTC,CASSPLAGGYEQYF
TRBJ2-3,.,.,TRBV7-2,TGTGCCAGCAGCTTAGCACTAGCTAGCACAGATACGCAGTATTTT,CASSLALASTDTQYF
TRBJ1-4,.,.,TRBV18,TGTGCCAGCTCACCAAACAGCCTTACAACTAATGAAAAACTGTTTTTT,CASSPNSLTTNEKLFF
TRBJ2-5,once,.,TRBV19,TGTGCCAGTAGTAGTTTCGGGACACCCCAAGAGACCCAGTACTTC,CASSSFGTPQETQYF
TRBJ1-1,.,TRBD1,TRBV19,TGTGCCAGTAGTGTCAGGGACAGTCTACCCCCTGAAGCTTTCTTT,CASSVRDSLPPEAFF
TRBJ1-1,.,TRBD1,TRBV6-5,TGTGCCAGCAGTTTTGGGACAGACACTGAAGCTTTCTTT,CASSFGTDTEAFF
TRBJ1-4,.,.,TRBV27,TGTGCCAGCAGTTCAGGGGCTCGAGAAAAACTGTTTTTT,CASSSGAREKLFF
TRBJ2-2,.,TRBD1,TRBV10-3,TGTGCCATCAGTGATCGGACAGGGGTCGGGGAGCTGTTTTTT,CAISDRTGVGELFF
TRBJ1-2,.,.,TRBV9,TGTGCCAGCAGCGTAGAGGGGGGGGAGGCCGCCTATGGCTACACCTTC,CASSVEGGEAAYGYTF
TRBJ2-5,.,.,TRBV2,TGTGCCAGCATGGGACACTTGGGTGAAGAGACCCAGTACTTC,CASMGHLGEETQYF
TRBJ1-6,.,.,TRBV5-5,TGTGCCAGCGGACAGAGATCGGGGCAGGGTCATAATTCACCCCTCCACTTT,CASGQRSGQGHNSPLHF
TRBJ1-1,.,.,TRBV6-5,TGTGCCAGCAGCCGACAGGAAAGGACGAGAGCTTTCTTT,CASSRQERTRAFF
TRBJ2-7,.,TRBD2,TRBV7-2,TGTGCCAGCAGCTTATGGGGGGGGAGCTCCTACGAGCAGTACTTC,CASSLWGGSSYEQYF
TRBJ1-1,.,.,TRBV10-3,TGTGCCATCTGGGGGGTGGGAAACACTGAAGCTTTCTTT,CAIWGVGNTEAFF
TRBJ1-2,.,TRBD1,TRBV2,TGTGCCAGCAGGATGGGACAGGGTCGAAATGGCTACACCTTC,CASRMGQGRNGYTF
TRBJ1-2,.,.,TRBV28,TGTGCCAGCAGCCCTACAGGGACCTATGGCTACACCTTC,CASSPTGTYGYTF
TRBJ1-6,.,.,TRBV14,TGTGCCAGCAGCCAAGATCTCATGCAGGGATCAGTGCTCCACTTT,CASSQDLMQGSVLHF